The 23 T cell receptor beta chains presented below share a single source sample, sequenced in a study of T cell responses to AZD1222 COVID-19 vaccine. Profiled with immunoSEQ multiplex PCR; TCRdb holds only in-frame clones, not every one. The sample holds 95,000 to 150,000 clones, around 85% seen once. The source material was peripheral blood, sampled 28 days after the second AZD1222 dose. The receptors originated from an adult who received the AZD1222 COVID-19 vaccine.

The rearrangement uses TRBV11-3 and TRBJ1-1; 7 bases are shared with TRBD1. In germline, CDR1 is SGHNT, CDR2 YENEEA. With 3 bases clipped from V and 4 bases from J, the junction kept 5 bases outside the gene matches. This CDR3 region has 14 residues. CDR3 DNA: TGTGCCAGCAGCTTGGAGGGGGCGACCACTGAAGCTTTCTTT. Its translation: CASSLEGATTEAFF.

The V gene is TRBV7-9, the J gene TRBJ1-5, with TRBD1 identical over 7 bases. V shed 5 bases and J 5 bases; nucleotides not matched to a gene: 9. The CDR3 runs to 15 residues. Germline-derived CDR1 and CDR2 are SEHNR and FQNEAQ (reference sequence). CDR3 coding DNA: TGTGCCAGCAGCCCAGACAGGGAATCCTATCAGCCCCAGCATTTT. As protein: CASSPDRESYQPQHF.

The chain links TRBV24-1 to TRBJ2-1, with 10 bases lining up with TRBD1. The germline CDR1 and CDR2 sequences are KGHDR and SFDVKD. With 4 bases clipped from V and 6 bases from J, the junction kept 5 bases outside the gene matches. The CDR3 has 15 amino acids. For the CDR3, the DNA is TGTGCCACCAGTGAGCCAAGGGACAGGGGCAATGAGCAGTTCTTC. It encodes CATSEPRDRGNEQFF.

The gene calls are TRBV7-3 and TRBJ1-1; D not certain. Looked up from germline, CDR1 is SGHTA and CDR2 is FQGTGA. The CDR3 extends over 13 amino acids. The germline V and J ends were trimmed by 8 bases and 1 base, with 11 bases remaining between them. For the CDR3, the DNA is TGTGCCAGCCGCGAGGGAACGAACACTGAAGCTTTCTTT. This translates into CASREGTNTEAFF.

This rearrangement joins TRBV28 to TRBJ2-1; no clear D. V lost 7 bases, J lost 3 bases, and 4 bases lay in between. Looked up from germline, CDR1 is MDHEN and CDR2 is SYDVKM. CDR3 length: 11 amino acids. The CDR3 nucleotides are TGTGCCAGCATCGGCTACAATGAGCAGTTCTTC. Translating gives CASIGYNEQFF.

This clone was detected once. The V gene is TRBV7-6, the J gene TRBJ1-4; 12 nucleotides line up with TRBD1. After removal of 5 bases from V and 12 bases from J, the junction contained 10 bases not matched to a gene. The CDR3 is 15 amino acids. The germline V gene has CDR1 SGHVS and CDR2 FNYEAQ. The chain's CDR3 is CASSPQGTGGRQLFF. The CDR3, as DNA: TGTGCCAGCAGCCCGCAGGGGACAGGGGGCCGACAACTGTTTTTT.

The chain recombines TRBV19 with TRBJ2-1; 9 nucleotides match TRBD1. This CDR3 contains 15 residues. Germline CDR1 is LNHDA and CDR2 is SQIVND (reference sequence). The V and J ends lost 8 bases and 1 base, in that order; junction bases with no gene match: 6. The CDR3 sequence: CASDKGQGSYNEQFF. The CDR3 bases are TGTGCCAGTGATAAAGGACAGGGGTCCTACAATGAGCAGTTCTTC.

The chain combines TRBV25-1 with TRBJ1-4; 10 positions match TRBD1. The germline V gene encodes CDR1 MGHDK and CDR2 SYGVNS. The CDR3 extends over 15 amino acids. Losses at the gene ends were 4 bases for V and 10 bases for J; bases not matched to a gene: 9. The CDR3 sequence is CASSGDRGTGGKLFF. In nucleotides, the CDR3 is TGTGCCAGCAGTGGGGACAGGGGAACTGGGGGAAAACTGTTTTTT.

The rearrangement uses TRBV19 and TRBJ2-1; no clear D gene. This CDR3 is built from 14 residues. CDR1 is LNHDA and CDR2 is SQIVND in the germline V gene (reference sequence). Trimming pared 4 bases from V and 7 bases from J, leaving 14 bases between. The CDR3 DNA is TGTGCCAGTAGTACTGCGCCTGCGTGGAATGAGCAGTTCTTC. Translation: CASSTAPAWNEQFF.

This CDR3 is CASTAGGRDNSPLHF. Written as DNA, the CDR3 is TGTGCCAGCACCGCAGGGGGCCGGGACAATTCACCCCTCCACTTT. The genes are TRBV28 and TRBJ1-6, with 8 bases lining up with TRBD1. This CDR3 comprises 15 residues. V was pared by 7 bases and J by 7 bases, with 9 bases of the junction left unmatched. The V gene's germline CDR1 is MDHEN and CDR2 SYDVKM.

This clone came up once. The rearrangement joins TRBV5-4 to TRBJ2-1; D is undetermined. V shed 2 bases and J shed 2 bases, with 8 bases lying between them. The germline CDR1 and CDR2 sequences are SGHNT and YYREEE (reference sequence). CDR3 length equals 14 residues. For the CDR3, the DNA is TGTGCCAGCAGCTTCCGGACGGCCTACAATGAGCAGTTCTTC. Encoded protein: CASSFRTAYNEQFF.

The rearrangement joins TRBV18 to TRBJ2-2, with D possibly TRBD1 on 6 matching bases. Germline V gene sequence: CDR1 KGHSH, CDR2 LQKENI. The CDR3 is made up of 14 amino acids. V shed 5 bases and J shed 4 bases, with 11 bases lying between them. CDR3 region: CASSSQGTTGELFF. The CDR3 nucleotides read TGTGCCAGCTCATCACAGGGTACCACCGGGGAGCTGTTTTTT.

J is TRBJ1-5 and V is TRBV5-3; unclear D gene. TRBV5-3 is an ORF; its function is uncertain. V was trimmed by 2 bases and J by 4 bases, leaving 7 bases between them. The CDR3 is made up of 13 amino acids. DNA for the CDR3: TGTGCCAGAAGCTTCACGGGGAATCAGCCCCAGCATTTT. Translating it yields CARSFTGNQPQHF.

The J gene is TRBJ1-4, the V gene TRBV14; the D gene is possibly TRBD1 (5 bases). CDR1 is SGHDN and CDR2 is FVKESK in the germline V gene. V was trimmed by 3 bases and J by 14 bases, leaving 10 bases between them. This CDR3 is built from 11 residues. CDR3 sequence: CASSHRDTLFF. For the CDR3, the DNA is TGTGCCAGCAGCCACAGGGATACGCTGTTTTTT.

The chain recombines TRBV6-2 or TRBV6-3 with TRBJ1-2; D not certain. Germline V lookup: CDR1 MNHEY, CDR2 SVGEGT. The CDR3 extends over 14 amino acids. The ends were cut back, 0 bases at V and 2 bases at J, with 7 bases in the middle. DNA for the CDR3: TGTGCCAGCAGTTACTCGGCCTGGAACTATGGCTACACCTTC. Translation: CASSYSAWNYGYTF.

This sequence joins TRBV30 and TRBJ2-5; 8 nucleotides align to TRBD1. This CDR3 comprises 15 residues. Germline V gene data show CDR1 as GTSNPN and CDR2 as SVGIG (reference sequence). The J segment lost 4 bases and the V segment lost 3 bases, leaving 10 bases of the junction unmatched. The CDR3 DNA reads TGTGCCTGGAGCGACTCGACAGGGGCGGGAGAGACCCAGTACTTC. Residues: CAWSDSTGAGETQYF.

V usage is TRBV6-5 and J usage is TRBJ2-5; no clear D. V was shortened by 6 bases and J by 5 bases, with 4 bases between the two germline ends. The CDR3 spans 10 residues. Germline V gene lookup returns CDR1 MNHEY and CDR2 SVGAGI. For the CDR3, the DNA is TGTGCCAGCAGGATGGAGACCCAGTACTTC. This translates into CASRMETQYF.

V gene TRBV12-5 combines with J gene TRBJ2-5, with TRBD2 identical over 9 bases. CDR1 is LGHNT and CDR2 is FRNRAP in the germline V gene. Unmatched junction bases numbered 5, after V lost 1 base and J lost 2 bases. This CDR3 is 16 amino acids long. The CDR3 sequence is CASGLGLAGTQETQYF. In nucleotides, the CDR3 is TGTGCTAGTGGTTTGGGGCTAGCGGGGACTCAAGAGACCCAGTACTTC.

The V and J genes are TRBV23-1 and TRBJ2-6; 12 bases align to TRBD1. TRBV23-1 is an ORF for which the function is uncertain. The CDR3 is made up of 16 amino acids. With V trimmed by 8 bases and J by 2 bases, 4 bases remained unmatched. DNA for the CDR3: TGCGCCAGCGGAGGGACAGGGGGCGCTGGGGCCAACGTCCTGACTTTC. Amino acid sequence: CASGGTGGAGANVLTF.

At least ten counts were recorded for this clone. This chain uses TRBV9 with TRBJ1-1; 7 nucleotides agree with TRBD1. Germline loops: CDR1 SGDLS, CDR2 YYNGEE. The CDR3 sequence is 15 residues long. V lost 2 bases to trimming and J lost 3 bases; unmatched junction nucleotides: 7. Here the CDR3 reads CASSVAPGQHTEAFF. CDR3 sequence (DNA): TGTGCCAGCAGCGTTGCTCCGGGACAGCACACTGAAGCTTTCTTT.

The chain couples TRBV4-1 to TRBJ2-7, with TRBD1 identical over 7 bases. V dropped 7 bases and J dropped 3; count of bases not matched to a gene: 15. Germline CDR1 is MGHRA and CDR2 is YSYEKL. The CDR3 spans 16 residues. The DNA for the CDR3 is TGCGCCAGCACCCCGGACCCGGGACAGCTAATCTACGAGCAGTACTTC. Translated: CASTPDPGQLIYEQYF.

The V gene is TRBV3-1 (or the pseudogene TRBV3-2), the J gene TRBJ2-1; TRBD2 matches 13 bases. The CDR3 sequence is 18 residues long. The germline V gene encodes CDR1 LGHDT and CDR2 YNNKEL (reference sequence). Germline trimming cut 3 bases from V and 9 bases from J; bases unmatched to any gene: 14. The CDR3 DNA sequence: TGTGCCAGCAGCCATCTCACTAGCGGGGGGGCCAGGGCTACTGAGCAGTTCTTC. Translated, it gives CASSHLTSGGARATEQFF.

The gene calls are TRBV2 and TRBJ1-5; perhaps TRBD1 as D (6 bases). The V end lost 2 bases, the J end lost 1 base, and 6 bases lay between the germline ends. The CDR3 loop spans 14 amino acids. CDR1 SNHLY and CDR2 FYNNEI come from the germline V gene. CDR3 loop: CASSEQGSNQPQHF. For the CDR3, the DNA is TGTGCCAGCAGTGAACAGGGGAGCAATCAGCCCCAGCATTTT.